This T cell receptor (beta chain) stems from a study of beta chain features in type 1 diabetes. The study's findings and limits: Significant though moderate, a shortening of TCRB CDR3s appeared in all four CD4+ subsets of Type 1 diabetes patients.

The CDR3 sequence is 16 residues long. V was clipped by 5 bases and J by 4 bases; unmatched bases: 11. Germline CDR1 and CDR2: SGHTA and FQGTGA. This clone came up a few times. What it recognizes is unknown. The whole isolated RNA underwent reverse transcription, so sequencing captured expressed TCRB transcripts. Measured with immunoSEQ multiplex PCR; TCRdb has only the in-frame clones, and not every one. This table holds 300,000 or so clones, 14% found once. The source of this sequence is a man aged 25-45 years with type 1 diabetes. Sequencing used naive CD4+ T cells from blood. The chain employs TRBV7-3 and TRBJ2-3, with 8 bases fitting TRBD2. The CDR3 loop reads CASSPVLSGSADTQYF. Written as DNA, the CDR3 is TGTGCCAGCAGCCCGGTCTTGAGCGGGAGCGCAGATACGCAGTATTTT.